One and the same sample provided the 9 T cell receptor beta chains below, sequenced in a study of T cell changes during pregnancy in multiple sclerosis. TCRdb's copy holds only in-frame clones and misses some; the assay was immunoSEQ multiplex PCR. The sample contains roughly 30,000 clones, over 85% of which appear only once. The source material was CD8+ T cells from peripheral blood mononuclear cells, sampled in the first trimester of pregnancy. The source of these receptors is a female donor with multiple sclerosis, enrolled in a pregnancy study.

The rearrangement links TRBV5-1 to TRBJ1-2; the D gene is possibly TRBD1 (5 bases). V was trimmed by 4 bases and J by 6 bases, leaving 13 bases between them. Germline CDR1 and CDR2: SGHRS and YFSETQ. This CDR3 is built from 13 residues. CDR3 nucleotides: TGCGCCAGCAGCCCTGGGGGGGAGGATGGCTACACCTTC. Amino acids: CASSPGGEDGYTF.

The J gene is TRBJ1-1, the V gene TRBV5-1; D unresolved. Germline-derived CDR1 and CDR2 are SGHRS and YFSETQ. Trimming took off 5 bases at V and 4 bases at J, with 18 bases between the two ends. The CDR3 runs to 15 residues. The CDR3 DNA is TGCGCCAGCAGGTCGCAGCTTCTTACTACCACTGAAGCTTTCTTT. Its protein is CASRSQLLTTTEAFF.

This clone was recorded only once. V is TRBV2 and J is TRBJ1-1, with TRBD1 matching 9 bases. Unmatched junction bases numbered 11, after V lost 6 bases and J lost 6 bases. CDR1 and CDR2 (germline): SNHLY, FYNNEI. The CDR3 extends over 15 amino acids. The CDR3 sequence is CASSRGTGNMPEAFF. CDR3 bases: TGTGCCAGCAGCCGCGGGACAGGGAATATGCCTGAAGCTTTCTTT.

The genes are TRBV28 and TRBJ2-7, with 7 bases lining up with TRBD1. In germline, CDR1 is MDHEN, CDR2 SYDVKM. V lost 2 bases, J lost 3 bases, and 4 bases stayed unmatched. The CDR3 covers 14 residues. Written as DNA, the CDR3 is TGTGCCAGCAGTTTACAACAGGGGAACTACGAGCAGTACTTC. It codes for CASSLQQGNYEQYF. Drawing the rest from reference TRBV28 and TRBJ2-7, the complete variable domain is DVKVTQSSRYLVKRTGEKVFLECVQDMDHENMFWYRQDPGLGLRLIYFSYDVKMKEKGDIPEGYSVSREKKERFSLILESASTNQTSMYLCASSLQQGNYEQYFGPGTRLTVT.

This clone appeared a single time. The gene calls are TRBV28 and TRBJ2-7; a weak D match, TRBD2 (6 bases). V was clipped by 6 bases and J by 2 bases, with 14 bases between them. The germline V gene encodes CDR1 MDHEN and CDR2 SYDVKM. The CDR3 is made up of 14 amino acids. DNA for the CDR3: TGTGCCAGCAGCCAGTGGGGCGGGGCCTACGAGCAGTACTTC. It encodes CASSQWGGAYEQYF.

The V gene is TRBV5-6, the J gene TRBJ2-5; TRBD2 agrees at 10 bases. Germline CDR1 and CDR2: SGHDT and YYEEEE. The CDR3 covers 17 residues. The V gene end was trimmed by 5 bases and the J gene end by 0 bases; junction bases not matched to a gene: 10. The CDR3 protein is CASRASGLATYQETQYF. CDR3 DNA: TGTGCCAGCAGGGCCTCGGGACTAGCGACGTACCAAGAGACCCAGTACTTC.

The chain recombines TRBV27 with TRBJ1-5; the D gene is possibly TRBD1 (6 bases). This CDR3 region has 15 residues. From germline, CDR1 is MNHEY and CDR2 SMNVEV (reference sequence). V lost 5 bases and J 2 bases, leaving 13 bases between the germline ends. The CDR3 here is CASSMGAVGNQPQHF. In DNA, the CDR3 is TGTGCCAGCAGTATGGGGGCCGTCGGCAATCAGCCCCAGCATTTT.

V is TRBV10-1 and J is TRBJ2-3; possible D gene TRBD2, 5 bases. This CDR3 spans 13 amino acids. V was cut by 3 bases and J by 4 bases, with 8 bases left in between. Germline-derived CDR1 and CDR2 are WNHNN and SYGVQD (reference sequence). The CDR3 nucleotides read TGCGCCAGCAGTGAAGATAGCGCAGATACGCAGTATTTT. Its translation: CASSEDSADTQYF.

V gene TRBV28 combines with J gene TRBJ2-5; 10 bases line up with TRBD2. From germline, CDR1 is MDHEN and CDR2 SYDVKM. Trimming cost V 2 bases and J 4 bases; bases outside gene matches: 1. The CDR3 totals 14 residues. DNA for the CDR3: TGTGCCAGCAGTTTACTAGCGGGAGTAGAGACCCAGTACTTC. This encodes CASSLLAGVETQYF.